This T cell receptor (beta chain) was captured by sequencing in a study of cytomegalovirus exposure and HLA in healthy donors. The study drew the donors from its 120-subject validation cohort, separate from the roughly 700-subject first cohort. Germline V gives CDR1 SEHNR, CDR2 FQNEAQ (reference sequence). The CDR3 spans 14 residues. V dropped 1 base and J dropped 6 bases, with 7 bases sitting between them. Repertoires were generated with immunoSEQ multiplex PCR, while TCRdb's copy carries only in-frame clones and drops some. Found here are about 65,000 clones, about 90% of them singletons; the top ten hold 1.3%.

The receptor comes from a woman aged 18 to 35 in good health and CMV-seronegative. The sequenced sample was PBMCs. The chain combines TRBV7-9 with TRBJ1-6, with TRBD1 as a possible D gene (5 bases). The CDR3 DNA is TGTGCCAGCAGCTTAGGACAGCCTAATTCACCCCTCCACTTT. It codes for CASSLGQPNSPLHF.